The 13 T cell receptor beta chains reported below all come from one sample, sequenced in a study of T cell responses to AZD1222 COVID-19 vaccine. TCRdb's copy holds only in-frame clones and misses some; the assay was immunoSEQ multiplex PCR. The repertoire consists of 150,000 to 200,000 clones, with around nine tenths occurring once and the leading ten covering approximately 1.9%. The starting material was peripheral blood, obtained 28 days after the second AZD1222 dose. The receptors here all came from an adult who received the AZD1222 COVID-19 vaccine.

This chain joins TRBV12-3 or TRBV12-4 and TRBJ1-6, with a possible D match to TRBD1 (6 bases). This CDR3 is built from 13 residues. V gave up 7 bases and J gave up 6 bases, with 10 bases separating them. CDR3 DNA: TGTGCCAGCACTCCGGGGGCTAATTCACCCCTCCACTTT. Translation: CASTPGANSPLHF.

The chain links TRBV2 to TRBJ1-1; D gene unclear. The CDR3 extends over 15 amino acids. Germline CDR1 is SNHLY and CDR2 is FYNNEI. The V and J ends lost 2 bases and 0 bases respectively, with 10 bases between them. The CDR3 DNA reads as TGTGCCAGCAGTGAACAAGTGGCCATGAACACTGAAGCTTTCTTT. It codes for CASSEQVAMNTEAFF.

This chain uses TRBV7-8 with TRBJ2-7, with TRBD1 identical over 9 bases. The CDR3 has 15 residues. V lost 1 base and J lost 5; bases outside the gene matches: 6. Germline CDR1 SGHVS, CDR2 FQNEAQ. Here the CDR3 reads CASSLGGTGFNEQYF. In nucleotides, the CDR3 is TGTGCCAGCAGCTTAGGCGGGACAGGGTTTAACGAGCAGTACTTC.

The DNA of the CDR3 is TGTGCCATCAGTGATCGGGGGACAGCACAAGAGACCCAGTACTTC. Its translation: CAISDRGTAQETQYF. The chain joins TRBV10-3 to TRBJ2-5, with D perhaps TRBD1 (7 bases). From germline, CDR1 is ENHRY and CDR2 SYGVKD. Trimming shortened V by 3 bases and J by 2 bases, and 13 bases separated the two germline ends. CDR3 length equals 15 residues.

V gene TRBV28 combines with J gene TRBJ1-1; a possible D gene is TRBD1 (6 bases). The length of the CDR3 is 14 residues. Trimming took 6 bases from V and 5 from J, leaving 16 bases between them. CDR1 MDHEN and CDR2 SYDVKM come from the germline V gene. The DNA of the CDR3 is TGTGCCAGCAGGGCGGCAGGGGAAGGGACTGAAGCTTTCTTT. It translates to CASRAAGEGTEAFF.

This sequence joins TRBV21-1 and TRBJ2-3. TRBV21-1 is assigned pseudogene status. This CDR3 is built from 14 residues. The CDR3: CASSNPPATDTQYF. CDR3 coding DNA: TGTGCCAGCAGCAATCCCCCGGCCACAGATACGCAGTATTTT.

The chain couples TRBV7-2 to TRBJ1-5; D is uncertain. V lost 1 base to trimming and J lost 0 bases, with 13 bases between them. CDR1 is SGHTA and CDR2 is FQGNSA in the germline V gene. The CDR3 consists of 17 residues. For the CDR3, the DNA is TGTGCCAGCAGCTTAGACGGGCCCTTCTATAGCAATCAGCCCCAGCATTTT. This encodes CASSLDGPFYSNQPQHF.

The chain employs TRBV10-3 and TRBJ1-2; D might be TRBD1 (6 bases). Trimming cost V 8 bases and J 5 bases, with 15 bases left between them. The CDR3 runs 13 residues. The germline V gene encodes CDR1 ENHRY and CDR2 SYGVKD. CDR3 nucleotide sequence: TGTGCCATCCAGCCGGGACAAGGGTATGGCTACACCTTC. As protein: CAIQPGQGYGYTF.

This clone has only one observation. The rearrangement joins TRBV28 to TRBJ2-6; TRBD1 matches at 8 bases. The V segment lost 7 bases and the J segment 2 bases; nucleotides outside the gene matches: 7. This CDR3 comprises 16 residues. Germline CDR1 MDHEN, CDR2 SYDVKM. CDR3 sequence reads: CASKGRGLTGANVLTF. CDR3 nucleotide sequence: TGTGCCAGCAAGGGCAGGGGGCTTACTGGGGCCAACGTCCTGACTTTC.

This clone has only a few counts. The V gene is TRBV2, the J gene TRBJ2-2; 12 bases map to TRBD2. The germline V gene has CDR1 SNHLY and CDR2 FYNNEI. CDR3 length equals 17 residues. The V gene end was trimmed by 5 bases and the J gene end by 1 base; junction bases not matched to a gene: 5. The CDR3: CASSILAGGQNTGELFF. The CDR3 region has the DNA TGTGCCAGCAGTATACTAGCGGGGGGCCAGAACACCGGGGAGCTGTTTTTT.

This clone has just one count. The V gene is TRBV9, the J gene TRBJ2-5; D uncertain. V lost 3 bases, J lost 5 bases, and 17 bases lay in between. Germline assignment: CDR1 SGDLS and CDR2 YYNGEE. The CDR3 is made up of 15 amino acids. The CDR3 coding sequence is TGTGCCAGCAGCGCTGGCGTGGCCCCTTGGGAGACCCAGTACTTC. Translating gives CASSAGVAPWETQYF.

CDR3 DNA sequence: TGTGCCAGCAGCGTAGGACAGGGTATCGGCACCGGGGAGCTGTTTTTT. Amino acids: CASSVGQGIGTGELFF. V and J are TRBV2 and TRBJ2-2; the match to TRBD1 covers 8 bases. This CDR3 has 16 amino acids. Germline lookup yields CDR1 SNHLY and CDR2 FYNNEI. The ends lost 6 bases at V and 4 bases at J; junction bases unmatched: 10.

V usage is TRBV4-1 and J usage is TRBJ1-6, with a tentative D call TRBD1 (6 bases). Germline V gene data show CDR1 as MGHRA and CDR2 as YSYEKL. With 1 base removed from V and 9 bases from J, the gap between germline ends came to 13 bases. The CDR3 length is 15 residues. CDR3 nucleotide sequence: TGCGCCAGCAGCCAAGTTGCAGGGGCTGGTTCACCCCTCCACTTT. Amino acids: CASSQVAGAGSPLHF.